This T cell receptor beta chain was recorded in a study of shared clonotypes between healthy human individuals. Here immunoSEQ multiplex PCR was the method, and the copy in TCRdb shows in-frame clones only, minus some. The sample holds approximately 1,000,000 clones, 78% seen once. General observations from the study: Limited genetic and exposure-history diversity came from having few donors. Larger richness was generally estimated for naive than memory subsets. Although depth was large, rarefaction showed that sequencing of the sorted subsets was incomplete.

A remark on this clone: As yet, its antigen is unknown.

Donors included only healthy HIV-negative adults lacking recent acute infections or vaccinations. Trimming left V 2 bases short and J 6 bases short, with 13 bases between. The CDR3 consists of 14 residues. Germline values: CDR1 SGHTA, CDR2 FQGNSA. Sequencing used memory CD4+ T cells from PBMCs. Indicated subset: CD45RA-negative fraction. This sequence originates from a man in his late teens or twenties in good health. Some clones in this sample may be carry-over from other donors' samples. V and J are TRBV7-2 and TRBJ1-2; D gene uncertain. The CDR3 spells CASSLIRSVDGYTF. The CDR3 DNA reads as TGTGCCAGCAGCTTAATTAGGTCGGTGGATGGCTACACCTTC.